Sequencing of this TCR beta chain was carried out in a study of lymphopenia after photon versus proton radiotherapy. Here immunoSEQ multiplex PCR was the method, and the copy in TCRdb shows in-frame clones only, minus some. The table has 70,000 or so clones, about nine tenths seen once. Between the trimmed V and J ends, which lost 5 bases and 1 base, there was a span of 11 bases. CDR1 and CDR2 from the germline V gene are SGHTA and FQGTGA. The CDR3 covers 14 residues. The sample consisted of peripheral blood, taken from a patient treated with photon-based radiotherapy. The TCR originated in a woman between 40 and 55 years old with cholangiocarcinoma. V gene TRBV7-3 combines with J gene TRBJ2-5; a weak D match, TRBD2 (5 bases). In DNA, the CDR3 is TGTGCCAGCAGCCTACTAGGTCCCCAAGAGACCCAGTACTTC. Its translation: CASSLLGPQETQYF.